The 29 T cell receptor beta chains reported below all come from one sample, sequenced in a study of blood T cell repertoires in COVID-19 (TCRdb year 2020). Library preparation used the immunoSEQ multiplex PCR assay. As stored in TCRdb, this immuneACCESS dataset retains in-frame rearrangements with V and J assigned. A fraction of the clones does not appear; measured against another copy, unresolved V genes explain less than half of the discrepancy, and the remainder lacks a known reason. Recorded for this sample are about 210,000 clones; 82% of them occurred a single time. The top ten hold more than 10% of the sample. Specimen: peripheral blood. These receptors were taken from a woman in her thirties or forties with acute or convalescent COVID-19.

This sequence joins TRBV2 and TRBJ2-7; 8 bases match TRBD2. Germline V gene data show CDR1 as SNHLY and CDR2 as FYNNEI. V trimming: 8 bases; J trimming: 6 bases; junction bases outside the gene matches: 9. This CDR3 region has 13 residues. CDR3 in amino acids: CASLERERFEQYF. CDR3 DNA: TGTGCCAGCCTGGAGCGGGAGAGGTTCGAGCAGTACTTC.

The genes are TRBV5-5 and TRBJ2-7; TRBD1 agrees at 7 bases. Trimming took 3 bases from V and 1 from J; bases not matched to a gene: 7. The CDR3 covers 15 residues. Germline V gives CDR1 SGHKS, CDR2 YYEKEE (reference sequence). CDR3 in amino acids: CASSSHRDSSYEQYF. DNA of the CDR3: TGTGCCAGCAGCTCTCACCGGGACAGTTCCTACGAGCAGTACTTC.

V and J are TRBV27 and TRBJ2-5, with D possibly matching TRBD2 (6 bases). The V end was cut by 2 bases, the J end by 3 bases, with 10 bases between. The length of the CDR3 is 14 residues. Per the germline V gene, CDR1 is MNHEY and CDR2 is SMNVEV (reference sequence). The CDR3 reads CASSLDWGEETQYF. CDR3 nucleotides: TGTGCCAGCAGTTTAGATTGGGGGGAAGAGACCCAGTACTTC.

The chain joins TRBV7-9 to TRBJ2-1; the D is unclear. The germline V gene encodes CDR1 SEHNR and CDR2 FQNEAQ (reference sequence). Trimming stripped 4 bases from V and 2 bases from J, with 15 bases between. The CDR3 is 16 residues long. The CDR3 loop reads CASSSPDTLAYNEQFF. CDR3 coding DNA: TGTGCCAGCAGCTCCCCAGACACCCTTGCCTACAATGAGCAGTTCTTC.

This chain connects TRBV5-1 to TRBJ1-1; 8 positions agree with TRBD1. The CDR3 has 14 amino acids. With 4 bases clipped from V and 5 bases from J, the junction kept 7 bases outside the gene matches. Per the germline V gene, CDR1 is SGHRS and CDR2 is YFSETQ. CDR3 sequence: CASSPQGAGTEAFF. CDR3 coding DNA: TGCGCCAGCAGCCCCCAGGGGGCAGGAACTGAAGCTTTCTTT. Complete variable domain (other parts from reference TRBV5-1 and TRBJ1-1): KAGVTQTPRYLIKTRGQQVTLSCSPISGHRSVSWYQQTPGQGLQFLFEYFSETQRNKGNFPGRFSGRQFSNSRSEMNVSTLELGDSALYLCASSPQGAGTEAFFGQGTRLTVV.

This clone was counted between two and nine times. CDR3 sequence (DNA): TGTGCCAGCAGCTGGGGCCCCAGGGCAAACTCTGGAAACACCATATATTTT. Translated: CASSWGPRANSGNTIYF. The rearrangement links TRBV5-5 to TRBJ1-3, with TRBD1 as a possible D gene (5 bases). The CDR3 consists of 17 residues. V dropped 3 bases and J dropped 0 bases, with 16 bases sitting between them. CDR1 SGHKS and CDR2 YYEKEE come from the germline V gene (reference sequence).

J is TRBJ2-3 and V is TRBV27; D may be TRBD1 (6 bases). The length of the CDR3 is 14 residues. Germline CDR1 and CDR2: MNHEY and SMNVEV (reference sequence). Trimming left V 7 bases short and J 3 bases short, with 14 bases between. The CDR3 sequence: CASTPGRGTDTQYF. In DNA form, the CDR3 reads TGTGCCAGCACCCCGGGCAGGGGAACAGATACGCAGTATTTT.

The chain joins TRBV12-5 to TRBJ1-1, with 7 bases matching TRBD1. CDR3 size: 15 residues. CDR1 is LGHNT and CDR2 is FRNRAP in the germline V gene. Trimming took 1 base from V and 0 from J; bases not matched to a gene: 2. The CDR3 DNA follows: TGTGCTAGTGGTTTGGGGACAGGTCTGAACACTGAAGCTTTCTTT. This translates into CASGLGTGLNTEAFF.

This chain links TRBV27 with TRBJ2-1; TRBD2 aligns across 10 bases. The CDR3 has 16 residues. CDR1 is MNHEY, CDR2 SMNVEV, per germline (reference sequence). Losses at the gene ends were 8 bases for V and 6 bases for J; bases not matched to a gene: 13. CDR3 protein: CASGELGGLASNEQFF. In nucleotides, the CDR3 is TGTGCCAGCGGGGAACTGGGGGGACTAGCGTCCAATGAGCAGTTCTTC.

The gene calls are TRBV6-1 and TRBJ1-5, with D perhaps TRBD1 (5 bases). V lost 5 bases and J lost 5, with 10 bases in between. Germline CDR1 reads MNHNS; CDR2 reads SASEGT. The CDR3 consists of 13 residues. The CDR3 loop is CASSWGGDQPQHF. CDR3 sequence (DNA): TGTGCCAGCAGTTGGGGCGGAGATCAGCCCCAGCATTTT.

The CDR3 protein is CASSLGLGGPQETQYF. CDR3 in DNA: TGTGCCAGCAGCTTAGGCCTCGGGGGGCCGCAAGAGACCCAGTACTTC. The chain links TRBV7-6 to TRBJ2-5; perhaps TRBD2 as D (7 bases). V was clipped by 1 base and J by 2 bases, with 14 bases between them. The germline V gene encodes CDR1 SGHVS and CDR2 FNYEAQ. The CDR3 sequence is 16 residues long.

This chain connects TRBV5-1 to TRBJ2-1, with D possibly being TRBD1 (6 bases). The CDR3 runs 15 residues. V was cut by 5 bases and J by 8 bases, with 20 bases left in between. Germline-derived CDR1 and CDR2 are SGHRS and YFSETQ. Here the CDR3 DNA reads TGCGCCAGCAGAGCCGGTCCAGGGGTGATTTATGAGCAGTTCTTC. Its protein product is CASRAGPGVIYEQFF.

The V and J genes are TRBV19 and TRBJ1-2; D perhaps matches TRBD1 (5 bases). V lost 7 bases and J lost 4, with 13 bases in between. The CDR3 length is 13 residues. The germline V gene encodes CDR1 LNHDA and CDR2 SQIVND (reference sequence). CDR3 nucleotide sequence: TGTGCCAGTACCCAGGGTAGCTTCTATGGCTACACCTTC. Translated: CASTQGSFYGYTF.

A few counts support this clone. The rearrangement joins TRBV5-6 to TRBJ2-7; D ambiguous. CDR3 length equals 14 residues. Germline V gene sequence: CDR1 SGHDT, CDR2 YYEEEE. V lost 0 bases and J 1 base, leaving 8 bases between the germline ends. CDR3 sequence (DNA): TGTGCCAGCAGCTTGGGGGCCGGATCCTACGAGCAGTACTTC. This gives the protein CASSLGAGSYEQYF.

As DNA, the CDR3 is TGTGCCAGCAGCTTAGCGCCAGCGGGGGGATCCTACGAGCAGTACTTC. Its translation: CASSLAPAGGSYEQYF. V usage is TRBV7-2 and J usage is TRBJ2-7, with TRBD2 matching over 9 bases. J was trimmed by 1 base and V by 0 bases; bases with no gene match: 4. Germline V gene sequence: CDR1 SGHTA, CDR2 FQGNSA. The CDR3 is 16 amino acids.

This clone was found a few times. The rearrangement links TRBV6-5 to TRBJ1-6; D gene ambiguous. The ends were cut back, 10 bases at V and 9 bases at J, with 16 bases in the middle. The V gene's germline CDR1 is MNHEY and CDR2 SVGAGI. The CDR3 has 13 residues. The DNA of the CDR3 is TGTGCCATTACCAGTCTGGCAAGTTCACCCCTCCACTTT. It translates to CAITSLASSPLHF.

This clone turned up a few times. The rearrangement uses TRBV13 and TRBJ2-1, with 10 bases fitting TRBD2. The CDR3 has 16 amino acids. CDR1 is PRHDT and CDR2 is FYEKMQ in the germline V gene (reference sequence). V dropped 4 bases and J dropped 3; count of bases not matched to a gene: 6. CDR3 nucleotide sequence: TGTGCCAGCAGCTCGCAGCGGGGGGGCCGCTACAATGAGCAGTTCTTC. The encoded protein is CASSSQRGGRYNEQFF.

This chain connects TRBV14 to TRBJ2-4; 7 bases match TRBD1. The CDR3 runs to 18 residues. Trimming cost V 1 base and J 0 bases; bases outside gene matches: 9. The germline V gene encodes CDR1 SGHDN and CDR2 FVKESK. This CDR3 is CASSQVGTVTLAKNIQYF. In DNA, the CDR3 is TGTGCCAGCAGCCAAGTGGGGACAGTCACCCTAGCCAAAAACATTCAGTACTTC.

The CDR3 sequence: CASSYHGLAGVGEQFF. The CDR3 region has the DNA TGTGCCAGCAGTTACCACGGACTAGCGGGAGTAGGTGAGCAGTTCTTC. V is TRBV6-6 and J is TRBJ2-1; 13 positions match TRBD2. J gave up 9 bases and V 2 bases, and 7 bases lay outside the gene matches. Germline-derived CDR1 and CDR2 are MNHNY and SVGAGI (reference sequence). The CDR3 covers 16 residues.

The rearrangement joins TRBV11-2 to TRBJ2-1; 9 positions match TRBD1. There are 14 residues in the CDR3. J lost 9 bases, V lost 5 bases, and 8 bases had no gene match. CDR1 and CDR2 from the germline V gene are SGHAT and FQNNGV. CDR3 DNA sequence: TGTGCCAGCAGCCCGCGACAGGGGGGGGGTGAGCAGTTCTTC. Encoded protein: CASSPRQGGGEQFF. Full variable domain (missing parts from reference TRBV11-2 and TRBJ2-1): EAGVAQSPRYKIIEKRQSVAFWCNPISGHATLYWYQQILGQGPKLLIQFQNNGVVDDSQLPKDRFSAERLKGVDSTLKIQPAKLEDSAVYLCASSPRQGGGEQFFGPGTRLTVL.

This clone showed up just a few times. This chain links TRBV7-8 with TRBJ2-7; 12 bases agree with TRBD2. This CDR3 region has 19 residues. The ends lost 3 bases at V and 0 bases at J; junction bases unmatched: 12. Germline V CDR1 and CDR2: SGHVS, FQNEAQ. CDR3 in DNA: TGTGCCAGCAGCTTTGGGCTTCTACTAGCGGGGGGCTACTCCTACGAGCAGTACTTC. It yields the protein CASSFGLLLAGGYSYEQYF.

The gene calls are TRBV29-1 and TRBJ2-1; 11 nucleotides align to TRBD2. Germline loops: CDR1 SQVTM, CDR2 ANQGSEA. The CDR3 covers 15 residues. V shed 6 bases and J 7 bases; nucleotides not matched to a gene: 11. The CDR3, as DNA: TGCAGCGTCCGAGGGCTAGCGGGAGGAGTAAATGAGCAGTTCTTC. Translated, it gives CSVRGLAGGVNEQFF.

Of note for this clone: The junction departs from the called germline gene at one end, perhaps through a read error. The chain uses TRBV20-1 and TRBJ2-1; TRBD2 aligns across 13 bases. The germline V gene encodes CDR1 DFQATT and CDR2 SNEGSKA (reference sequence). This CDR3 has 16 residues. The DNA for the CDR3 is TGCAGTGCTAGTGTAGGACTAGCGGGAGTGTACAATGAACAGTTCTTC. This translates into CSASVGLAGVYNEQFF.

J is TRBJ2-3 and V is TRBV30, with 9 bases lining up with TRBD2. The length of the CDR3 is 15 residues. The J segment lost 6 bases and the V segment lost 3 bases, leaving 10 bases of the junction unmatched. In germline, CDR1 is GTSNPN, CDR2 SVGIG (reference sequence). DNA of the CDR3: TGTGCCTGGAGGATCCATAGCGGGAGCCGGGATACGCAGTATTTT. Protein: CAWRIHSGSRDTQYF.

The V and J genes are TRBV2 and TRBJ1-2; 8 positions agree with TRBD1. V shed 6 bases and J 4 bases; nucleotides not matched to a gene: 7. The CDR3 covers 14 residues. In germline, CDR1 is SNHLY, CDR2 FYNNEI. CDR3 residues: CASRDRDEVYGYTF. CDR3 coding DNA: TGTGCCAGCAGGGACAGGGATGAGGTCTATGGCTACACCTTC.

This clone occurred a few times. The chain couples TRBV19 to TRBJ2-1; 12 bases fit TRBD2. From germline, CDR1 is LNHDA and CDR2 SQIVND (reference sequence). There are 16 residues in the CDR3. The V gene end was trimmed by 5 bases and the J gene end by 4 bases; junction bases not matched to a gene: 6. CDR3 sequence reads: CASSDRTSGEYNEQFF. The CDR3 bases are TGTGCCAGTAGTGACCGGACTAGCGGGGAGTACAATGAGCAGTTCTTC.

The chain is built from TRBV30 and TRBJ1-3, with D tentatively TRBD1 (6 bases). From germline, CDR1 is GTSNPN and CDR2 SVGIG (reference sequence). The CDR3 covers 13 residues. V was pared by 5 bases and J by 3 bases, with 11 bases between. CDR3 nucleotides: TGTGCCTGGTCTACAGGGTTTGGAAACACCATATATTTT. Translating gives CAWSTGFGNTIYF.

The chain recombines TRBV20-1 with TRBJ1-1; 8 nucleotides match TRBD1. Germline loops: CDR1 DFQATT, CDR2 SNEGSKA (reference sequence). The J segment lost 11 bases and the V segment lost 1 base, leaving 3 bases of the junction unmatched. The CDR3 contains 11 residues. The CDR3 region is CSARVTGGAFF. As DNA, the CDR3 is TGCAGTGCTAGAGTTACAGGGGGGGCTTTCTTT.

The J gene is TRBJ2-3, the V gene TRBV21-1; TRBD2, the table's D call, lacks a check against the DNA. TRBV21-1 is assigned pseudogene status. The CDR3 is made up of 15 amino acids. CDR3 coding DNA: TGTGCCAGCAGCAAAGGGAGCGGGAGGGCCTTTACGCAGTATTTT. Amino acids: CASSKGSGRAFTQYF.